These 29 T cell receptor beta chains originate from one sample sequenced in a study of blood T cell repertoires in COVID-19. The assay was immunoSEQ multiplex PCR, and TCRdb's table has in-frame clones only and misses some. The table has some 210,000 clones, roughly 82% seen once. The sequenced material came from peripheral blood. All receptors come from a woman in her 40s with acute or convalescent COVID-19.

This clone has only a few counts. The chain employs TRBV12-3 or TRBV12-4 and TRBJ2-1; 7 nucleotides agree with TRBD1. The CDR3 extends over 12 amino acids. J lost 9 bases, V lost 5 bases, and 4 bases had no gene match. The CDR3 sequence is CASSTTGVEQFF. Here the CDR3 DNA reads TGTGCCAGCAGTACCACAGGGGTTGAGCAGTTCTTC.

The chain carries TRBV11-3 and TRBJ2-2; 7 positions match TRBD1. CDR1 and CDR2 from the germline V gene are SGHNT and YENEEA. V shed 4 bases, J shed 4 bases, and the junction held 3 bases outside the gene matches. The CDR3 loop spans 14 amino acids. In DNA form, the CDR3 reads TGTGCCAGCAGCTCTGGACAGGCCACCGGGGAGCTGTTTTTT. Protein product: CASSSGQATGELFF.

The chain uses TRBV27 and TRBJ2-3, with 13 positions matching TRBD2. V was pared by 1 base and J by 0 bases, with 1 base of the junction left unmatched. CDR1 is MNHEY, CDR2 SMNVEV, per germline (reference sequence). The CDR3 extends over 17 amino acids. CDR3 sequence: CASSLLGLAGSTDTQYF. The CDR3 DNA reads as TGTGCCAGCAGTTTATTGGGACTAGCGGGGAGCACAGATACGCAGTATTTT.

The V call is TRBV6-2 or TRBV6-3, the J call TRBJ1-5; unclear D gene. This CDR3 comprises 19 residues. The V gene's germline CDR1 is MNHEY and CDR2 SVGEGT. The V gene lost 4 bases and the J gene lost 3 bases, with 25 bases spanning the gap. CDR3 nucleotides: TGTGCCAGCAGTTTCAGATTCCGGGATCAAACTAGCTCCAATCAGCCCCAGCATTTT. This codes for CASSFRFRDQTSSNQPQHF.

The genes are TRBV5-6 and TRBJ1-2; possible D gene TRBD1, 5 bases. Germline assignment: CDR1 SGHDT and CDR2 YYEEEE. V gave up 0 bases and J gave up 1 base, with 16 bases separating them. The length of the CDR3 is 17 residues. The chain's CDR3 is CASSLVNRLIDNYGYTF. In DNA, the CDR3 is TGTGCCAGCAGCTTGGTTAACAGGCTAATTGATAACTATGGCTACACCTTC.

This clone is a singleton in its sample. The CDR3 protein is CASSTPGTGGKFNEKLFF. The CDR3 nucleotides read TGTGCCAGCAGCACCCCAGGGACAGGGGGCAAGTTTAACGAAAAACTGTTTTTT. The rearrangement joins TRBV2 to TRBJ1-4; 12 bases fit TRBD1. J gave up 8 bases and V 6 bases, and 16 bases lay outside the gene matches. Germline V gives CDR1 SNHLY, CDR2 FYNNEI. The CDR3 consists of 18 residues. Full variable domain (remainder filled in from reference TRBV2 and TRBJ1-4): EPEVTQTPSHQVTQMGQEVILRCVPISNHLYFYWYRQILGQKVEFLVSFYNNEISEKSEIFDDQFSVERPDGSNFTLKIRSTKLEDSAMYFCASSTPGTGGKFNEKLFFGSGTQLSVL.

This clone was counted a few times. V gene TRBV5-6 combines with J gene TRBJ2-3; no definite D call. Germline CDR1 is SGHDT and CDR2 is YYEEEE. This CDR3 is 14 amino acids long. The V end was cut by 5 bases, the J end by 3 bases, with 13 bases between. This CDR3 is CASRVRVATDTQYF. The CDR3 region has the DNA TGTGCCAGCAGAGTACGGGTTGCGACAGATACGCAGTATTTT. Full variable domain (rest looked up from reference TRBV5-6 and TRBJ2-3): DAGVTQSPTHLIKTRGQQVTLRCSPKSGHDTVSWYQQALGQGPQFIFQYYEEEERQRGNFPDRFSGHQFPNYSSELNVNALLLGDSALYLCASRVRVATDTQYFGPGTRLTVL.

The chain is built from TRBV18 and TRBJ2-1, with D unresolved. Deletions cut 3 bases from V and 2 bases from J, with 11 bases between. The germline V gene encodes CDR1 KGHSH and CDR2 LQKENI. This CDR3 is 15 amino acids long. The CDR3 loop is CASSPPTSPYNEQFF. In DNA form, the CDR3 reads TGTGCCAGCTCACCTCCCACTTCCCCCTACAATGAGCAGTTCTTC. Filled out from reference TRBV18 and TRBJ2-1, the complete variable domain reads NAGVMQNPRHLVRRRGQEARLRCSPMKGHSHVYWYRQLPEEGLKFMVYLQKENIIDESGMPKERFSAEFPKEGPSILRIQQVVRGDSAAYFCASSPPTSPYNEQFFGPGTRLTVL.

The chain employs TRBV29-1 and TRBJ1-2; maybe TRBD1 (6 bases). V gave up 3 bases and J gave up 6 bases, with 14 bases separating them. Germline-derived CDR1 and CDR2 are SQVTM and ANQGSEA. CDR3 size: 13 residues. CDR3 loop: CSVEAKSGDGYTF. For the CDR3, the DNA is TGCAGCGTTGAGGCCAAGTCAGGGGATGGCTACACCTTC.

The chain is built from TRBV5-1 and TRBJ2-3; tentatively, D is TRBD1 (6 bases). CDR3 size: 16 residues. Per the germline V gene, CDR1 is SGHRS and CDR2 is YFSETQ. V gave up 4 bases and J gave up 3 bases, with 18 bases separating them. CDR3 residues: CASSLQGILGTDTQYF. CDR3 nucleotides: TGCGCCAGCAGCCTACAGGGTATCCTGGGGACAGATACGCAGTATTTT.

The chain couples TRBV3-1 (or the pseudogene TRBV3-2) to TRBJ2-1, with 15 bases aligning to TRBD2. Germline values: CDR1 LGHDT, CDR2 YNNKEL (reference sequence). This CDR3 has 20 residues. V shed 5 bases and J 0 bases; nucleotides not matched to a gene: 11. The DNA for the CDR3 is TGTGCCAGCAGCTCATGGACTAGCGGGAGGGGGTTGGGCTCCTACAATGAGCAGTTCTTC. Amino acid sequence: CASSSWTSGRGLGSYNEQFF.

V is TRBV18 and J is TRBJ2-1, with D possibly matching TRBD2 (6 bases). CDR3 length: 14 amino acids. Germline CDR1 is KGHSH and CDR2 is LQKENI. Trimming took 3 bases from V and 5 from J, leaving 11 bases between them. CDR3 residues: CASSPGGNNNEQFF. The CDR3 DNA reads TGTGCCAGCTCACCGGGCGGGAATAACAATGAGCAGTTCTTC.

The V call is TRBV7-9, the J call TRBJ2-5; 8 nucleotides agree with TRBD2. After removal of 5 bases from V and 5 bases from J, the junction contained 19 bases not matched to a gene. The CDR3 spans 18 residues. CDR1 is SEHNR and CDR2 is FQNEAQ in the germline V gene (reference sequence). CDR3 DNA: TGTGCCAGCAGCCTACCGATAGGGACTAGTCCCCACTCGGAGACCCAGTACTTC. Amino acid sequence: CASSLPIGTSPHSETQYF.

This clone was counted between two and nine times. The chain links TRBV20-1 to TRBJ2-5; weak D call: TRBD2 (6 bases). The V end was cut by 4 bases, the J end by 4 bases, with 7 bases between. The CDR3 length is 11 residues. In germline, CDR1 is DFQATT, CDR2 SNEGSKA (reference sequence). The CDR3 region is CSAIGRETQYF. The DNA for the CDR3 is TGCAGTGCTATCGGGAGAGAGACCCAGTACTTC.

The chain links TRBV19 to TRBJ2-7; 9 bases are shared with TRBD2. The CDR3 consists of 15 residues. V lost 4 bases, J lost 4 bases, and 8 bases stayed unmatched. CDR1 and CDR2 from the germline V gene are LNHDA and SQIVND (reference sequence). CDR3 nucleotide sequence: TGTGCCAGTAGTAATGGCGGGGGGGCCACTTACGAGCAGTACTTC. Protein product: CASSNGGGATYEQYF.

This chain connects TRBV5-4 to TRBJ1-2; D is possibly TRBD1 (6 bases). With 4 bases removed from V and 2 bases from J, the gap between germline ends came to 15 bases. The CDR3 extends over 15 amino acids. Looked up from germline, CDR1 is SGHNT and CDR2 is YYREEE (reference sequence). CDR3 nucleotide sequence: TGTGCCAGCAGCCCTGGGGGCCCCCTAAACTATGGCTACACCTTC. Residues: CASSPGGPLNYGYTF. Complete variable domain (other parts from reference TRBV5-4 and TRBJ1-2): ETGVTQSPTHLIKTRGQQVTLRCSSQSGHNTVSWYQQALGQGPQFIFQYYREEENGRGNFPPRFSGLQFPNYSSELNVNALELDDSALYLCASSPGGPLNYGYTFGSGTRLTVV.

The rearrangement uses TRBV5-1 and TRBJ2-4, with 9 bases aligning to TRBD1. Germline CDR1 SGHRS, CDR2 YFSETQ. Trimming cost V 4 bases and J 7 bases; bases outside gene matches: 18. The CDR3 totals 18 residues. The CDR3 coding sequence is TGCGCCAGCAGCAAGATCCCGGGACAGGGTCTGGATTTGAACATTCAGTACTTC. Protein: CASSKIPGQGLDLNIQYF.

The chain is built from TRBV6-5 and TRBJ1-3; 7 positions match TRBD1. The CDR3 runs to 14 residues. The V and J ends lost 8 bases and 2 bases, in that order; junction bases with no gene match: 6. Germline loops: CDR1 MNHEY, CDR2 SVGAGI. The CDR3 DNA is TGTGCCAGCGGCCAGGGGGGACCTGGAAACACCATATATTTT. As protein: CASGQGGPGNTIYF.

This chain links TRBV10-2 with TRBJ2-1, with D possibly matching TRBD2 (6 bases). CDR3 size: 16 residues. Germline loops: CDR1 WSHSY, CDR2 SAAADI. The ends were cut back, 4 bases at V and 10 bases at J, with 23 bases in the middle. The CDR3 nucleotides are TGCGCCAGCAGTGCGGCAGGGACGGGGGAGATAAAGGAGCAGTTCTTC. Amino acid sequence: CASSAAGTGEIKEQFF.

The CDR3 sequence is CASSAGLAVMYEQYF. The CDR3 DNA sequence: TGTGCCAGCAGCGCAGGACTAGCCGTGATGTACGAGCAGTACTTC. This rearrangement joins TRBV5-4 to TRBJ2-7; TRBD2 matches at 8 bases. Germline V gives CDR1 SGHNT, CDR2 YYREEE (reference sequence). This CDR3 contains 15 residues. V shed 4 bases, J shed 4 bases, and the junction held 10 bases outside the gene matches.

This clone has a handful of counts. V is TRBV6-5 and J is TRBJ1-2, with D uncertain. Germline-derived CDR1 and CDR2 are MNHEY and SVGAGI. V dropped 7 bases and J dropped 3 bases, with 18 bases sitting between them. The CDR3 sequence is 15 residues long. The CDR3 sequence: CASISFGEIHYGYTF. DNA of the CDR3: TGTGCCAGCATCTCTTTTGGGGAGATTCACTATGGCTACACCTTC.

V gene TRBV29-1 combines with J gene TRBJ1-1; D possibly corresponds to TRBD1 (6 bases). Germline V lookup: CDR1 SQVTM, CDR2 ANQGSEA. The CDR3 has 13 residues. Trimming removed 2 bases from V and 4 bases from J, with 11 bases in between. In DNA, the CDR3 is TGCAGCGTTGAAAAGGGGGGGGGCACTGAAGCTTTCTTT. Its protein is CSVEKGGGTEAFF. The full variable domain, in which reference TRBV29-1 and TRBJ1-1 provide the parts outside the CDR3, is SAVISQKPSRDICQRGTSLTIQCQVDSQVTMMFWYRQQPGQSLTLIATANQGSEATYESGFVIDKFPISRPNLTFSTLTVSNMSPEDSSIYLCSVEKGGGTEAFFGQGTRLTVV.

The rearrangement links TRBV13 to TRBJ2-7; 7 nucleotides agree with TRBD1. Per the germline V gene, CDR1 is PRHDT and CDR2 is FYEKMQ (reference sequence). The trim removed 1 base at V and 4 bases at J, leaving 13 bases unmatched. The CDR3 has 17 amino acids. Written as DNA, the CDR3 is TGTGCCAGCAGCTTAGTCGGGGTGGGGACAGAAGGTTACGAGCAGTACTTC. Its protein product is CASSLVGVGTEGYEQYF.

The chain has TRBV2 and TRBJ1-1; D unresolved. Germline CDR1 SNHLY, CDR2 FYNNEI. The V end lost 5 bases, the J end lost 11 bases, and 6 bases lay between the germline ends. There are 9 residues in the CDR3. The CDR3 DNA is TGTGCCAGCAGTATCGGGGCTTTCTTT. Translation: CASSIGAFF.

CDR3 loop: CASSPGLNDNEQFF. The CDR3 DNA is TGTGCCAGCAGCCCGGGACTAAATGACAATGAGCAGTTCTTC. The chain recombines TRBV5-6 with TRBJ2-1; 7 bases match TRBD2. V lost 4 bases, J lost 5 bases, and 6 bases stayed unmatched. CDR3 length equals 14 residues. Germline lookup yields CDR1 SGHDT and CDR2 YYEEEE.

The chain employs TRBV25-1 and TRBJ1-2; D is perhaps TRBD1 (6 bases). In germline, CDR1 is MGHDK, CDR2 SYGVNS. The CDR3 has 17 amino acids. With 2 bases removed from V and 8 bases from J, the gap between germline ends came to 24 bases. CDR3 protein: CASSEPATSGQGRGYTF. For the CDR3, the DNA is TGTGCCAGCAGTGAACCTGCCACCTCGGGACAAGGTAGAGGCTACACCTTC.

V usage is TRBV5-6 and J usage is TRBJ1-6, with 9 bases matching TRBD1. This CDR3 region has 14 residues. V gave up 4 bases and J gave up 10 bases; unmatched junction bases: 6. The germline V gene has CDR1 SGHDT and CDR2 YYEEEE. The CDR3 DNA follows: TGTGCCAGCAGCCCAGGACAGGGGCGATCACCCCTCCACTTT. Its translation is CASSPGQGRSPLHF.

CDR3 sequence: CAWSGTGDTGANVLTF. CDR3 sequence (DNA): TGTGCCTGGAGTGGGACAGGGGATACCGGGGCCAACGTCCTGACTTTC. V and J are TRBV30 and TRBJ2-6; 9 bases line up with TRBD1. Germline lookup yields CDR1 GTSNPN and CDR2 SVGIG (reference sequence). The CDR3 has 16 amino acids. The junction had 5 bases not matched to a gene; V was cut back by 1 base and J by 4 bases.

The chain carries TRBV30 and TRBJ2-1; TRBD2 matches 8 bases. The V and J ends lost 2 bases and 12 bases, in that order; junction bases with no gene match: 9. Germline CDR1 is GTSNPN and CDR2 is SVGIG (reference sequence). The CDR3 has 13 residues. The CDR3 sequence: CAWSRGSGKAQFF. The CDR3 coding sequence is TGTGCCTGGAGTAGGGGTAGCGGGAAAGCGCAGTTCTTC.